This T cell receptor (beta chain) was documented in a study of CD8 T cells in Susac syndrome (dated by TCRdb to the late 2010s). About the study as a whole: Whether CD8+ T cell activation and differentiation in Susac syndrome was antigen driven was tested using repertoire sequencing. Clonality of the CD8+ T cell repertoire was compared between about a dozen healthy donors, about 14 Susac syndrome patients and under 19 multiple sclerosis patients.

General findings and caveats noted by the study authors: The number of individuals in the TCR sequencing and HLA analysis was acknowledged as relatively small.

On this clonotype: Its antigen is unknown. No base quality values were provided; no much bigger clone lies one nucleotide off.

RNA was extracted with the RNeasy kit and roughly 0.45 to 1 ug was reverse transcribed using random hexamers. The immunoSEQ multiplex PCR assay, which covers 54 Vbeta and 13 Jbeta segments, was used to amplify TCR beta CDR3 regions. Bias from PCR amplification was corrected by using a synthetic template baseline for primer optimization and for computational correction. Regarding the original processing steps: Reads were annotated to V, D and J genes according to IMGT and were analyzed with immunoSEQ Analyzer, with only productive sequences retained. Clonality was calculated as one minus the Shannon entropy normalized by log2 of the number of productive unique sequences. For each patient and control, public and private clones were evaluated within the 100 most prevalent clones. A clone was defined as Susac-specific if it was absent from the healthy and MS cohorts, from some 1,100 published viral clones and from other ImmuneACCESS disease sequences. TCRdb's own reprocessing of the public reads used fastp at Q25 and MiXCR and kept productive beta chains. Identical CDR3 proteins give one entry, which carries the most common genes and DNA. Clone size and V and J calls follow TCRdb, not the original study. Here the sample has a few hundred thousand distinct CDR3 sequences; about 91% occur a single time. Around 0.18% of the sample is taken by the ten largest.

High-throughput TCR beta sequencing profiled peripheral blood CD8+ and CD4+ T cells from healthy donors, Susac syndrome patients and multiple sclerosis patients. Multiple sclerosis controls were treatment-naive patients with stable or active relapsing-remitting disease fulfilling revised McDonald criteria. Bulk CD8+ and CD4+ T cells were purified by magnetic negative isolation, while CD8+ TEMRA cells were enriched using FACS. Blood was collected in EDTA tubes and processed within 24 hours, with PBMCs isolated through density gradient centrifugation. PBMCs destined for TCR sequencing were cryopreserved in liquid nitrogen and later thawed in a 37 °C water bath. The sorted or isolated CD4+, CD8+ and CD8+ TEMRA cells had a purity of 90% or higher. V gives up 6 bases and J gives up 0 bases, and the segment between their germline ends measures 10 bases. Inclusive of the bounding cysteine and phenylalanine, the CDR3 is 14 residues long. The entry retains the CDR3 DNA only, 42 bases that are in frame from base 1.

The sequenced material came from CD8+ T cells from PBMCs. The rearrangement combines TRBV12-3 or TRBV12-4 with TRBJ2-3, with no confidently assigned D gene. This sequence originates from a human donor with multiple sclerosis. The base sequence is TGTGCCAGCAGCGCCCCACCTAGCACAGATACGCAGTATTTT. Translated, it gives CASSAPPSTDTQYF.